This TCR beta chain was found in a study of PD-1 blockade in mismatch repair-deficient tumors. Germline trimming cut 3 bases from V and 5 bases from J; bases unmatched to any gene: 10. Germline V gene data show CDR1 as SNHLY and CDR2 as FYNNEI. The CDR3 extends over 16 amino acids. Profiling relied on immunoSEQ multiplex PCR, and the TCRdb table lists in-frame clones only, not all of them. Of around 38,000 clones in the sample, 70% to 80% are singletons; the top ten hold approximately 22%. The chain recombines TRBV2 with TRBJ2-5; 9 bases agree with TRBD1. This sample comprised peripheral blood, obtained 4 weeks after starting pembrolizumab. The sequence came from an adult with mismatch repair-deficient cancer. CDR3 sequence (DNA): TGTGCCAGCAGTGATGACTTCGGACAGGGGCTGGAGACCCAGTACTTC. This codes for CASSDDFGQGLETQYF.